Listed below are T cell receptor beta chains from one sample, sequenced in a study of cytomegalovirus exposure and HLA in healthy donors. Only in-frame clones appear in the TCRdb table, and some are missing; sequencing was by immunoSEQ multiplex PCR. The sample consists of about 200,000 clones, roughly 90% of them appearing once. The source material was PBMCs. The receptors here all came from a woman in her twenties or thirties in good health and CMV-seronegative. Both conserved end residues are part of each CDR3. A D gene is named only where the DNA matches it firmly. The listing skips clone size in some rows; elsewhere it reads once, few, many or a size class.

D,V,J,size,CDR3,DNA
TRBD1,TRBV4-1,TRBJ1-4,.,CASSQPHRDRGRTNEKLFF,TGCGCCAGCAGCCAACCACACCGGGACAGGGGGCGCACTAATGAAAAACTGTTTTTT
TRBD2,TRBV4-1,TRBJ2-2,.,CASSLTSGTSNAGELFF,TGCGCCAGCAGCCTTACATCCGGGACTAGCAATGCCGGGGAGCTGTTTTTT
TRBD1,TRBV5-1,TRBJ1-5,.,CASSLARGTGPKFNQPQHF,TGCGCCAGCAGCTTGGCCCGGGGGACAGGCCCAAAATTCAATCAGCCCCAGCATTTT
.,TRBV6-5,TRBJ2-3,.,CASSYRAGGTDTQYF,TGTGCCAGCAGTTACAGGGCAGGGGGGACAGATACGCAGTATTTT
.,TRBV28,TRBJ1-5,.,CASSLWGGANQPQHF,TGTGCCAGCAGTTTATGGGGGGGGGCAAATCAGCCCCAGCATTTT
TRBD2,TRBV6-8,TRBJ2-1,.,CASRGAGGNEQFF,TGTGCCAGCAGGGGGGCGGGGGGGAATGAGCAGTTCTTC
TRBD1,TRBV25-1,TRBJ2-5,.,CASSGPGQGARKTQYF,TGTGCCAGCAGTGGACCGGGACAGGGGGCGCGGAAGACCCAGTACTTC
TRBD1,TRBV4-2,TRBJ2-1,.,CASSQQQGANEQFF,TGTGCCAGCAGCCAACAACAGGGGGCGAATGAGCAGTTCTTC
.,TRBV28,TRBJ1-1,.,CASSLEGVLNTEAFF,TGTGCCAGCAGTCTTGAGGGGGTTTTGAACACTGAAGCTTTCTTT
.,TRBV10-3,TRBJ2-2,.,CAISNPGLGTGELFF,TGTGCCATCAGTAATCCGGGATTGGGCACCGGGGAGCTGTTTTTT
.,TRBV28,TRBJ2-5,.,CASKTRELETQYF,TGTGCCAGCAAAACACGGGAACTGGAGACCCAGTACTTC
TRBD1,TRBV28,TRBJ2-7,.,CASSLRTGGRYEQYF,TGTGCCAGCAGTTTAAGGACAGGGGGTAGGTACGAGCAGTACTTC
.,TRBV6-5,TRBJ1-1,.,CASSYSEGSTEAFF,TGTGCCAGCAGTTACTCGGAGGGTAGTACTGAAGCTTTCTTT
TRBD2,TRBV19,TRBJ2-1,once,CASSIRGLSPFDEQFF,TGTGCCAGTAGTATAAGGGGACTATCCCCTTTTGATGAGCAGTTCTTC
TRBD1,TRBV11-1,TRBJ2-2,.,CASSHRDRDTGELFF,TGTGCCAGCAGCCACCGGGACAGGGACACCGGGGAGCTGTTTTTT
.,TRBV4-2,TRBJ2-1,.,CASSQGVGSVNEQFF,TGTGCCAGCAGCCAAGGGGTCGGTAGCGTCAATGAGCAGTTCTTC
TRBD1,TRBV6-5,TRBJ1-1,.,CASRRTGGGEAFF,TGTGCCAGCAGAAGGACAGGGGGCGGGGAAGCTTTCTTT
.,TRBV19,TRBJ2-7,once,CASSIAGLGEQYF,TGTGCCAGTAGTATAGCGGGGTTGGGCGAGCAGTACTTC
.,TRBV19,TRBJ2-3,.,CASSIRGGTDTQYF,TGTGCCAGTAGTATAAGGGGCGGCACAGATACGCAGTATTTT
.,TRBV27,TRBJ2-7,.,CASSIRQSFSYEQYF,TGTGCCAGCAGTATTCGACAGTCCTTCTCCTACGAGCAGTACTTC
TRBD1,TRBV28,TRBJ1-1,.,CASSLGIGQGKTEAFF,TGTGCCAGCAGTCTCGGGATAGGACAGGGTAAGACTGAAGCTTTCTTT
TRBD2,TRBV28,TRBJ2-6,.,CASSSPGLAGTGANVLTF,TGTGCCAGCAGTTCCCCGGGACTAGCGGGGACTGGGGCCAACGTCCTGACTTTC
TRBD1,TRBV6-1,TRBJ2-3,.,CAGQLGTGLTDTQYF,TGTGCCGGTCAACTAGGGACAGGGCTGACAGATACGCAGTATTTT
.,TRBV21-1,TRBJ1-2,.,CASREAWDYGYTF,TGTGCCAGCCGGGAAGCGTGGGACTATGGCTACACCTTC
TRBD2,TRBV7-9,TRBJ2-1,.,CASSPIAGEGENEQFF,TGTGCCAGCAGCCCGATAGCGGGGGAGGGCGAAAATGAGCAGTTCTTC
.,TRBV29-1,TRBJ2-7,.,CSVSSAYEQYF,TGCAGCGTTTCGTCTGCCTACGAGCAGTACTTC
.,TRBV9,TRBJ2-5,.,CASSVAGLGGETQYF,TGTGCCAGCAGCGTAGCCGGACTAGGGGGAGAGACCCAGTACTTC
TRBD1,TRBV29-1,TRBJ2-1,.,CSVRTGGDEQFF,TGCAGCGTACGGACAGGGGGCGATGAGCAGTTCTTC
.,TRBV7-2,TRBJ2-5,.,CASSLNSWQLRETQYF,TGTGCCAGCAGCTTAAACTCCTGGCAGCTCAGGGAGACCCAGTACTTC
TRBD2,TRBV13,TRBJ2-5,.,CASSLRSGGEETQYF,TGTGCCAGCAGCCTGAGAAGCGGGGGGGAAGAGACCCAGTACTTC
.,TRBV29-1,TRBJ1-5,.,CSVGERNNQPQHF,TGCAGCGTTGGCGAGAGAAACAATCAGCCCCAGCATTTT
.,TRBV2,TRBJ1-2,few,CASRGGAEGYGYTF,TGTGCCAGCAGGGGAGGGGCCGAGGGCTATGGCTACACCTTC
TRBD1,TRBV6-5,TRBJ2-7,.,CASSSGTGFPRYF,TGTGCCAGCAGTTCCGGGACAGGGTTTCCTCGGTACTTC
.,TRBV6-1,TRBJ2-3,.,CASGGVYSTDTQYF,TGTGCCAGCGGTGGAGTTTATAGCACAGATACGCAGTATTTT
.,TRBV5-4,TRBJ2-1,.,CASSILAEVNEQFF,TGTGCCAGCAGCATACTAGCTGAGGTCAATGAGCAGTTCTTC
TRBD2,TRBV6-1,TRBJ2-7,.,CASSGHRDYSYEQYF,TGTGCCAGCAGTGGCCACCGGGACTACTCCTACGAGCAGTACTTC
.,TRBV28,TRBJ1-5,once,CASILGGFGNQPQHF,TGTGCCAGCATTCTAGGCGGGTTCGGGAATCAGCCCCAGCATTTT
TRBD1,TRBV4-2,TRBJ2-7,.,CASRRDRGDEQYF,TGTGCCAGCAGACGGGACAGGGGAGACGAGCAGTACTTC
TRBD1,TRBV5-1,TRBJ2-5,.,CASSFFELRDRQETQYF,TGCGCCAGCAGCTTCTTTGAATTAAGGGACAGGCAAGAGACCCAGTACTTC
.,TRBV12-2,TRBJ2-7,.,CASRLAQPDTSEQYF,TGTGCAAGTCGCTTAGCTCAACCAGACACATCCGAGCAGTACTTC
TRBD1,TRBV15,TRBJ1-2,.,CATSRDLGTGWNGYTF,TGTGCCACCAGCAGGGACCTCGGGACAGGGTGGAATGGCTACACCTTC
TRBD1,TRBV7-9,TRBJ1-2,.,CASSWGQGARGYTF,TGTGCCAGCAGCTGGGGACAGGGGGCGAGGGGCTACACCTTC
.,TRBV9,TRBJ2-3,.,CASSVEGAGFTDTQYF,TGTGCCAGCAGCGTAGAAGGGGCGGGATTCACAGATACGCAGTATTTT
TRBD2,TRBV27,TRBJ2-5,once,CASSPGLAGGRRQYF,TGTGCCAGCAGTCCGGGACTAGCGGGAGGGAGAAGGCAGTACTTC